This record looks at one TCR beta chain sequence and its context. Antigen: not known. The sample is drawn from a study of cytomegalovirus exposure and HLA in healthy donors. Findings of the study overall: Three chains linked to CMV were shown in vitro to be specific for CMV antigens.

The PCR used 60 Vbeta and 13 Jbeta primers. Using immunoSEQ multiplex PCR, the repertoire was profiled, and TCRdb retains in-frame clones only, with some absent. The sample shows some 98,000 clones, around 68% of them seen only once. CDR1 is MGHRA and CDR2 is YSYEKL in the germline V gene. V shed 2 bases and J shed 2 bases, with 17 bases lying between them. This CDR3 is built from 17 residues. This chain connects TRBV4-1 to TRBJ2-3, with D perhaps matching TRBD1 (5 bases). This TCR derives from a man aged 50 to 60 in good health and CMV-seronegative. The sequencing sample was made of PBMCs. CDR3 residues: CASSQNRWGQPTDTQYF. For the CDR3, the DNA is TGCGCCAGCAGCCAAAACAGGTGGGGCCAACCCACAGATACGCAGTATTTT.